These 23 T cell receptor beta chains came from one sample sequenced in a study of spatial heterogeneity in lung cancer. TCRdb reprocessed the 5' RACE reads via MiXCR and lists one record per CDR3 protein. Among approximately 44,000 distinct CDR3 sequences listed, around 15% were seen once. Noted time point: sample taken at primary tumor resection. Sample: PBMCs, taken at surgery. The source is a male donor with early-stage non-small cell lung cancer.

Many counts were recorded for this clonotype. In DNA, the CDR3 is TGTGCCAGCAGCCCAAGACAGGGGGCAAGCCATGAGCAGTTCTTC. Amino acids: CASSPRQGASHEQFF. This rearrangement joins TRBV11-2 to TRBJ2-1; 10 nucleotides agree with TRBD1. This CDR3 is 15 amino acids long. V shed 5 bases, J shed 8 bases, and the junction held 9 bases outside the gene matches. CDR1 is SGHAT and CDR2 is FQNNGV in the germline V gene.

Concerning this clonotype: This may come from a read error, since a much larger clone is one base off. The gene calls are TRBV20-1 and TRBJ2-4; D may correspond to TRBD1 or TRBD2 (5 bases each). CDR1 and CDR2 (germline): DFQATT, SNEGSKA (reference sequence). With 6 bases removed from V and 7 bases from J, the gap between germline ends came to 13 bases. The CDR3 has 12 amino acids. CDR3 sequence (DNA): TGCAGTGCCCCGGGGACGGGGAACATTCAGTACTTC. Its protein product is CSAPGTGNIQYF.

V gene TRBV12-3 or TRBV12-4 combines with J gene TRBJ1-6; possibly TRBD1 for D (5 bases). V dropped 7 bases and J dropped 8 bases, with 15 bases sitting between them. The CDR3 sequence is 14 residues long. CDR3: CASNILGTDSPLHF. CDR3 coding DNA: TGTGCCAGCAACATCCTCGGGACGGATTCACCCCTCCACTTT.

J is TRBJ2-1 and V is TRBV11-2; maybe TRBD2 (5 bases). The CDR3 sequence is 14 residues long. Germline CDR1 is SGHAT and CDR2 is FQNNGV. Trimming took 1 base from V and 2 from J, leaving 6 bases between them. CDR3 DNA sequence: TGTGCCAGCAGCTTAGGAGGGACCTACAATGAGCAGTTCTTC. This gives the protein CASSLGGTYNEQFF.

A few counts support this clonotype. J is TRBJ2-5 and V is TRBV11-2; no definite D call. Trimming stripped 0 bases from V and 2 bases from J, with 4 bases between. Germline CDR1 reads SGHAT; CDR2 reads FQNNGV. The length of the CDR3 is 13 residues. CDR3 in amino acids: CASSLERQETQYF. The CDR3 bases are TGTGCCAGCAGCTTAGAGAGGCAAGAGACCCAGTACTTC.

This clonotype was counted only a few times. CDR3 sequence: CASRGPGLSNQPQHF. The CDR3 nucleotides are TGTGCCAGCAGGGGTCCAGGGCTGAGCAATCAGCCCCAGCATTTT. This chain uses TRBV6-2 or TRBV6-3 with TRBJ1-5; D perhaps matches TRBD1 (5 bases). This CDR3 contains 15 residues. The V gene lost 6 bases and the J gene lost 1 base, with 13 bases spanning the gap. The germline gives CDR1 MNHEY, CDR2 SVGEGT.

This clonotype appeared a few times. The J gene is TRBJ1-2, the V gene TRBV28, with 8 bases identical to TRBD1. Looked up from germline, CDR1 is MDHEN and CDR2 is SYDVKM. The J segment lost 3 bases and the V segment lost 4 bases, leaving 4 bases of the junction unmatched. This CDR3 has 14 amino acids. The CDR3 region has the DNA TGTGCCAGCAGTTCCTTCAGGGGGCACTATGGCTACACCTTC. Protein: CASSSFRGHYGYTF.

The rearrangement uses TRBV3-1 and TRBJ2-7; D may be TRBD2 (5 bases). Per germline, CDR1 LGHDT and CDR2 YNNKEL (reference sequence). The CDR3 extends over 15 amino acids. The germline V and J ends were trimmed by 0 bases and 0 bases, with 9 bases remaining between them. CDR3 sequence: CASSQDADFSYEQYF. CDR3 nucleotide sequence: TGTGCCAGCAGCCAAGACGCGGACTTCTCCTACGAGCAGTACTTC.

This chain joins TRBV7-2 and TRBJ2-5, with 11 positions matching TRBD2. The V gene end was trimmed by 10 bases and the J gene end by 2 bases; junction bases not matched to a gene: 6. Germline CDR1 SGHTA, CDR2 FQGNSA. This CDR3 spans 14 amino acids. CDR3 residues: CATLAGGLQETQYF. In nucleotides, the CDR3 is TGTGCCACTCTAGCGGGGGGCCTACAAGAGACCCAGTACTTC.

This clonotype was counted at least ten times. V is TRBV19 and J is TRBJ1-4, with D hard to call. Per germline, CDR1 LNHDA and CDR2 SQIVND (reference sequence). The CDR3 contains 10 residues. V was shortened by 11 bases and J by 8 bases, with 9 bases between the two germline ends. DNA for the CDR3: TGTGCCTGTGGCGAGGAAAAACTGTTTTTT. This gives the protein CACGEEKLFF.

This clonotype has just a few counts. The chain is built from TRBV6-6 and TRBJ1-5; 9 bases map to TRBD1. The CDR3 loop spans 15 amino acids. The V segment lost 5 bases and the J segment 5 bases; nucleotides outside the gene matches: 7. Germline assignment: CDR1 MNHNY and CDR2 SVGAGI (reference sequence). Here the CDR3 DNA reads TGTGCCAGCAGTCTCCGGACAGGGGACGATCAGCCCCAGCATTTT. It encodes CASSLRTGDDQPQHF.

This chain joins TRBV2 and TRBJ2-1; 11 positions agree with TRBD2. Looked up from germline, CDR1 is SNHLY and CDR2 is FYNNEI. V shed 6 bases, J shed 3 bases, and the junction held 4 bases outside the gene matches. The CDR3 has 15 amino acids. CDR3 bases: TGTGCCAGCAGCTCCACTAGCGGGGGCTACAATGAGCAGTTCTTC. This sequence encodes CASSSTSGGYNEQFF.

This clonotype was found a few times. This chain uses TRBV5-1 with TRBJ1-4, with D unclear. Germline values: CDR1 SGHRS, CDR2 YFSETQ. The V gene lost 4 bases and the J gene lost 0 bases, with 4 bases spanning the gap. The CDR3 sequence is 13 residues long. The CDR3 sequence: CASSRATNEKLFF. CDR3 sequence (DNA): TGCGCCAGCAGCCGGGCAACTAATGAAAAACTGTTTTTT.

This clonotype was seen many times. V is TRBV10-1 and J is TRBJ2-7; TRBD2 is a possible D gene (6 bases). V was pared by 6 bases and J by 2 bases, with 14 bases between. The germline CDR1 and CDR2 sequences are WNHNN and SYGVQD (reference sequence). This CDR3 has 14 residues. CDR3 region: CASSGPAGAYEQYF. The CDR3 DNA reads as TGCGCCAGCAGCGGACCAGCGGGTGCCTACGAGCAGTACTTC.

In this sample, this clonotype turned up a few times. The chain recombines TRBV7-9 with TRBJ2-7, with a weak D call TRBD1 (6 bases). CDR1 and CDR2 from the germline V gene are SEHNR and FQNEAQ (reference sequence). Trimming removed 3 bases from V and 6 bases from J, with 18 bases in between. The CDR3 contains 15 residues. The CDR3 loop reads CASSLEWQGSGEQYF. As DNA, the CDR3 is TGTGCCAGCAGCTTGGAGTGGCAGGGGAGTGGCGAGCAGTACTTC.

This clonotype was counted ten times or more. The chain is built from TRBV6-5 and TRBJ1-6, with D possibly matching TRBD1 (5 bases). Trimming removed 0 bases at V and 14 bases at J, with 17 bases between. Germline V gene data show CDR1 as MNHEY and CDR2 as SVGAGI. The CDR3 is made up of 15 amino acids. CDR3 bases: TGTGCCAGCAGTTACTCAGGCGGGGGTCCTTTCGCCCTCCACTTT. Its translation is CASSYSGGGPFALHF.

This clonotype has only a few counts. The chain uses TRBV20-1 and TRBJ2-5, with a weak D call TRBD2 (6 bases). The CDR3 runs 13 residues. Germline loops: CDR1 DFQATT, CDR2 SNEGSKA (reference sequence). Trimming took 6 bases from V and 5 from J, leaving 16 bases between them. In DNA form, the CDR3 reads TGCAGTGCCTGGGAGACTAGTGACGAGACCCAGTACTTC. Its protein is CSAWETSDETQYF.

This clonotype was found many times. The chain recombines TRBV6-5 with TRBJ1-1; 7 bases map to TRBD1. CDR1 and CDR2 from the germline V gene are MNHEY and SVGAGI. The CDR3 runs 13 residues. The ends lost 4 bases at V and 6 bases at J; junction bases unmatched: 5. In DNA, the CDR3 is TGTGCCAGCAGTTCGACAGGGAGTGCTGAAGCTTTCTTT. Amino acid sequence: CASSSTGSAEAFF.

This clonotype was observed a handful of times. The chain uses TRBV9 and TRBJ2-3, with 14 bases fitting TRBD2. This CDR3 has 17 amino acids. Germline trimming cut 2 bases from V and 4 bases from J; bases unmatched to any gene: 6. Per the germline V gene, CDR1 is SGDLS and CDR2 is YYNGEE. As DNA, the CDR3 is TGTGCCAGCAGCGTGGCGGGACTAGCGGGAGACGCAGATACGCAGTATTTT. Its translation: CASSVAGLAGDADTQYF.

The CDR3 region has the DNA TGTGCCAGCAGCCCCCGGCCTTATGGCGACTATGGCTACACCTTC. This sequence encodes CASSPRPYGDYGYTF. The chain links TRBV3-1 to TRBJ1-2, with D uncertain. CDR3 length: 15 residues. V shed 4 bases and J shed 3 bases, with 15 bases lying between them. CDR1 is LGHDT and CDR2 is YNNKEL in the germline V gene (reference sequence).

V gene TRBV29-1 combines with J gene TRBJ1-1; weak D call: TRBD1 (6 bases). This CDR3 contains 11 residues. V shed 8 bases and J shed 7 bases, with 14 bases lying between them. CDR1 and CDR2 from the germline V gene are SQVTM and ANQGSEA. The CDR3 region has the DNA TGCAGCACCAGACAGGTAGATGAAGCTTTCTTT. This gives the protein CSTRQVDEAFF.

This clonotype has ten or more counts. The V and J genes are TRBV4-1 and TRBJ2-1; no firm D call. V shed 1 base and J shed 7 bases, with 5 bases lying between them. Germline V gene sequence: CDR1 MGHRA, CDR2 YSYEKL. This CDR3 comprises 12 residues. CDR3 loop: CASSQALNEQFF. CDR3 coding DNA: TGCGCCAGCAGCCAAGCTTTAAATGAGCAGTTCTTC.

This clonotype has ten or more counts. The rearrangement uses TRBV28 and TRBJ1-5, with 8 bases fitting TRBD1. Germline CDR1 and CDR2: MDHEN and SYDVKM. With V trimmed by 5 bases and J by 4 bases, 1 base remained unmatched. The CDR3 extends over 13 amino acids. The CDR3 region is CASSDRGNQPQHF. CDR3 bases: TGTGCCAGCAGTGACAGGGGAAATCAGCCCCAGCATTTT.